Sequencing of this T cell receptor beta chain was carried out in a study of blood T cell repertoires in COVID-19. Looking at the study overall: COVID-19 samples collected from the United States, Italy and Spain covered acute and convalescent phases. T cells, B-cell-depleted T cells, or PBMCs supplied cDNA or gDNA.

Sequenced by immunoSEQ multiplex PCR; TCRdb stores in-frame clones only, minus some. The sample records 150,000 to 200,000 clones, around four fifths being singletons. CDR1 and CDR2 from the germline V gene are LNHDA and SQIVND (reference sequence). The CDR3 extends over 13 amino acids. The ends were cut back, 4 bases at V and 0 bases at J, with 6 bases in the middle. This clone has only one observation. The chain couples TRBV19 to TRBJ1-1; D is ambiguous. The sequenced sample was peripheral blood. The TCR was taken from a man between 65 and 85 years old with acute or convalescent COVID-19. The CDR3 DNA reads TGTGCCAGTAGTAACACCATGAACACTGAAGCTTTCTTT. Translated: CASSNTMNTEAFF.